This T cell receptor beta chain is from a study of response to subunit inactivated influenza vaccine. Study conclusions and caveats: After each seasonal influenza vaccination, few new T cells are recruited, the authors suggested.

About this clonotype itself: Its antigen is unknown.

The CDR3 contains 16 residues. Germline CDR1 reads SGHRS; CDR2 reads YFSETQ. Trimming cost V 4 bases and J 2 bases, with 17 bases left between them. TCRdb ran MiXCR on the RT-PCR reads and lists one entry per CDR3 protein. The table records around 480,000 distinct CDR3 sequences, approximately 15% of them present only once. Source: CD4+ T cells sorted from PBMCs, taken 23 to 25 months after vaccination. The receptor comes from a man aged 45 to 70 who received an inactivated influenza vaccine. This chain joins TRBV5-1 and TRBJ2-3, with unresolved D. This CDR3 reads CASSPNGPSDTDTQYF. The CDR3 bases are TGCGCCAGCAGCCCCAATGGCCCAAGTGACACAGATACGCAGTATTTT.